These 30 T cell receptor beta chains originate from one sample sequenced in a study of T cell changes during pregnancy in multiple sclerosis. The repertoire was sequenced with immunoSEQ multiplex PCR; TCRdb's copy has only in-frame clones and lacks some. This table has over 55,000 clones, around 94% appearing once. Specimen: CD8+ T cells from peripheral blood mononuclear cells, collected in the third trimester of pregnancy. These receptors were obtained from a female donor with multiple sclerosis, enrolled in a pregnancy study.

The chain couples TRBV6-1 to TRBJ2-1; D not certain. Germline loops: CDR1 MNHNS, CDR2 SASEGT. This CDR3 spans 12 amino acids. The V gene lost 1 base and the J gene lost 7 bases, with 5 bases spanning the gap. CDR3 bases: TGTGCCAGCAGTGAAGACTGGAATGAGCAGTTCTTC. Protein product: CASSEDWNEQFF.

This sequence joins TRBV6-1 and TRBJ2-1; 10 bases fit TRBD2. Trimming at V came to 10 bases and at J to 2 bases, leaving 5 bases not matched to a gene. Germline CDR1 and CDR2: MNHNS and SASEGT. The CDR3 spans 14 residues. The CDR3, as DNA: TGTGCCACCGGCCTAGCGGGGGCCTACAATGAGCAGTTCTTC. The encoded protein is CATGLAGAYNEQFF.

The V and J genes are TRBV11-1 and TRBJ2-7; a weak D match, TRBD2 (5 bases). Germline V gives CDR1 SGHAT, CDR2 FQDESV (reference sequence). The CDR3 spans 14 residues. Trimming pared 3 bases from V and 5 bases from J, leaving 14 bases between. DNA for the CDR3: TGTGCCAGCAGCTTTACCGAGGGATCCAACGAGCAGTACTTC. Residues: CASSFTEGSNEQYF.

This chain uses TRBV7-2 with TRBJ2-1, with a possible D match to TRBD2 (6 bases). V lost 2 bases, J lost 5 bases, and 10 bases lay in between. CDR3 length: 14 residues. The germline CDR1 and CDR2 sequences are SGHTA and FQGNSA. This CDR3 reads CASSLRLDHNEQFF. The CDR3 DNA reads as TGTGCCAGCAGCTTAAGACTAGACCACAATGAGCAGTTCTTC.

The rearrangement uses TRBV6-1 and TRBJ1-1; tentatively, D is TRBD1 (6 bases). CDR3 size: 12 residues. The V end was cut by 6 bases, the J end by 5 bases, with 10 bases between. CDR1 and CDR2 (germline): MNHNS, SASEGT. The CDR3 DNA sequence: TGTGCCAGCAGAAGTACAGGGACTGAAGCTTTCTTT. Amino acid sequence: CASRSTGTEAFF.

The rearrangement links TRBV6-6 to TRBJ2-7; 13 bases match TRBD2. Unmatched junction bases numbered 8, after V lost 5 bases and J lost 4 bases. The germline gives CDR1 MNHNY, CDR2 SVGAGI (reference sequence). This CDR3 is built from 16 residues. For the CDR3, the DNA is TGTGCCAGCAGTACCCCTGGACTAGCGGGAGTATACGAGCAGTACTTC. This translates into CASSTPGLAGVYEQYF.

In the case of this clone: Germline is not matched at one junction end, which may reflect a read error. This chain connects TRBV2 to TRBJ1-4; tentative D call: TRBD1 (6 bases). CDR1 and CDR2 from the germline V gene are SNHLY and FYNNEI. The CDR3 extends over 14 amino acids. The CDR3: CASNPGQFYEKLFF. DNA of the CDR3: TGCGCCAGCAACCCCGGACAGTTTTACGAAAAACTGTTTTTT.

The chain joins TRBV5-4 to TRBJ1-5; maybe TRBD1 (6 bases). V lost 4 bases and J lost 7, with 12 bases in between. The length of the CDR3 is 13 residues. The germline V gene has CDR1 SGHNT and CDR2 YYREEE (reference sequence). The CDR3 DNA reads TGTGCCAGCAGCCCCTGGGGGGGCCAGCCCCAGCATTTT. Amino acids: CASSPWGGQPQHF.

The chain recombines TRBV11-2 with TRBJ1-5, with D hard to call. Germline V gene sequence: CDR1 SGHAT, CDR2 FQNNGV. CDR3 length: 13 residues. Trimming left V 1 base short and J 7 bases short, with 8 bases between. CDR3 DNA: TGTGCCAGCAGCTTAGGGGTAGCACAGCCCCAGCATTTT. Amino acids: CASSLGVAQPQHF.

The chain has TRBV6-1 and TRBJ2-4, with TRBD2 matching over 10 bases. The CDR3 length is 16 residues. Trimming cost V 4 bases and J 8 bases; bases outside gene matches: 11. Germline V gene sequence: CDR1 MNHNS, CDR2 SASEGT. For the CDR3, the DNA is TGTGCCAGCAGTGCCGTACTAGCGGGAATTCGGGACATTCAGTACTTC. It is translated as CASSAVLAGIRDIQYF.

The chain is built from TRBV2 and TRBJ2-7, with TRBD2 identical over 8 bases. V dropped 6 bases and J dropped 4; count of bases not matched to a gene: 8. This CDR3 is built from 14 residues. CDR1 and CDR2 (germline): SNHLY, FYNNEI. As DNA, the CDR3 is TGTGCCAGCAGGCTTAGCGGGGAGGGGTACGAGCAGTACTTC. The encoded protein is CASRLSGEGYEQYF.

The chain uses TRBV10-3 and TRBJ2-5; TRBD2 aligns across 10 bases. This CDR3 comprises 18 residues. Germline CDR1 and CDR2: ENHRY and SYGVKD. J gave up 2 bases and V 4 bases, and 13 bases lay outside the gene matches. CDR3: CAISALLSTTSGQETQYF. CDR3 DNA: TGTGCCATCAGTGCGCTTCTGAGTACGACTAGCGGGCAAGAGACCCAGTACTTC.

V usage is TRBV6-5 and J usage is TRBJ2-3; TRBD2 is a possible D gene (6 bases). Germline V gene data show CDR1 as MNHEY and CDR2 as SVGAGI. The CDR3 loop spans 15 amino acids. V shed 0 bases and J shed 5 bases, with 12 bases lying between them. The chain's CDR3 is CASSYSSTGVDTQYF. The CDR3 region has the DNA TGTGCCAGCAGTTACTCGAGTACGGGAGTAGATACGCAGTATTTT.

The chain combines TRBV5-1 with TRBJ2-1, with 10 bases aligning to TRBD2. Per germline, CDR1 SGHRS and CDR2 YFSETQ. J was trimmed by 7 bases and V by 3 bases; bases with no gene match: 4. There are 14 residues in the CDR3. The CDR3 DNA reads TGCGCCAGCAGCTCTTCTAGCGGGAGTAATGAGCAGTTCTTC. Residues: CASSSSSGSNEQFF.

The chain has TRBV4-3 and TRBJ2-5, with a weak D call TRBD2 (5 bases). The CDR3 runs 16 residues. V was clipped by 0 bases and J by 5 bases, with 16 bases between them. Germline V gives CDR1 LGHNA, CDR2 YSLEER. The CDR3 nucleotides are TGCGCCAGCAGCCAAGATCTTTTGTTTGGCGGGGAGACCCAGTACTTC. It codes for CASSQDLLFGGETQYF.

V usage is TRBV4-3 and J usage is TRBJ1-4, with TRBD1 identical over 7 bases. The CDR3 sequence is 15 residues long. The V segment lost 5 bases and the J segment 7 bases; nucleotides outside the gene matches: 10. Per the germline V gene, CDR1 is LGHNA and CDR2 is YSLEER. CDR3 nucleotide sequence: TGCGCCAGCAGCACTCGACAGGGCTTAAGTGAAAAACTGTTTTTT. It is translated as CASSTRQGLSEKLFF.

The chain uses TRBV21-1 and TRBJ1-3; TRBD1, the D gene given by the table, was not confirmed from the DNA. TRBV21-1 is classified as a pseudogene. The CDR3 is 14 amino acids. The CDR3 protein is CASSSRELGNTIYF. CDR3 DNA sequence: TGTGCCAGCAGCAGCAGGGAATTAGGAAACACCATATATTTT.

The table lists this clone with a few counts. The J gene is TRBJ2-7, the V gene TRBV10-1; 9 nucleotides match TRBD2. The V and J ends lost 6 bases and 5 bases, in that order; junction bases with no gene match: 5. The CDR3 is 13 residues long. Germline values: CDR1 WNHNN, CDR2 SYGVQD (reference sequence). In nucleotides, the CDR3 is TGCGCCAGCAGCCAGACTAGCGGCCACGAGCAGTACTTC. It codes for CASSQTSGHEQYF.

This chain links TRBV7-9 with TRBJ2-7, with TRBD2 identical over 12 bases. CDR1 is SEHNR and CDR2 is FQNEAQ in the germline V gene (reference sequence). The J segment lost 4 bases and the V segment lost 6 bases, leaving 7 bases of the junction unmatched. The CDR3 loop spans 15 amino acids. This CDR3 is CASSSLAGGPYEQYF. CDR3 sequence (DNA): TGTGCCAGCAGTTCACTAGCGGGAGGCCCTTACGAGCAGTACTTC.

The chain links TRBV7-7 to TRBJ2-5; 7 bases agree with TRBD1. Germline lookup yields CDR1 SSHAT and CDR2 FNYEAQ (reference sequence). The CDR3 is made up of 13 amino acids. CDR3 region: CAKGDSLQETQYF. DNA of the CDR3: TGTGCTAAAGGGGACAGTTTACAAGAGACCCAGTACTTC. Full variable domain (missing parts from reference TRBV7-7 and TRBJ2-5): GAGVSQSPRYKVTKRGQDVTLRCDPISSHATLYWYQQALGQGPEFLTYFNYEAQPDKSGLPSDRFSAERPEGSISTLTIQRTEQRDSAMYRCAKGDSLQETQYFGPGTRLLVL.

The chain recombines TRBV5-5 with TRBJ1-5; possibly TRBD1 for D (5 bases). The germline V gene encodes CDR1 SGHKS and CDR2 YYEKEE (reference sequence). The CDR3 contains 15 residues. Deletions cut 0 bases from V and 5 bases from J, with 12 bases between. This CDR3 is CASSLVSGVHQPQHF. The DNA for the CDR3 is TGTGCCAGCAGCTTGGTTTCGGGGGTTCATCAGCCCCAGCATTTT. The variable domain in full, with the rest retrieved from reference TRBV5-5 and TRBJ1-5, is DAGVTQSPTHLIKTRGQQVTLRCSPISGHKSVSWYQQVLGQGPQFIFQYYEKEERGRGNFPDRFSARQFPNYSSELNVNALLLGDSALYLCASSLVSGVHQPQHFGDGTRLSIL.

CDR3 amino acids: CASSPVGTSTDTQYF. CDR3 coding DNA: TGTGCCAGCAGCCCCGTGGGGACATCCACAGATACGCAGTATTTT. The rearrangement uses TRBV25-1 and TRBJ2-3, with D possibly matching TRBD1 (6 bases). V dropped 6 bases and J dropped 2 bases, with 15 bases sitting between them. The germline V gene encodes CDR1 MGHDK and CDR2 SYGVNS. The CDR3 has 15 amino acids.

The gene calls are TRBV5-4 and TRBJ1-2; D may be TRBD1 (6 bases). Trimming took off 0 bases at V and 5 bases at J, with 17 bases between the two ends. Per germline, CDR1 SGHNT and CDR2 YYREEE (reference sequence). This CDR3 is built from 16 residues. The CDR3: CASSLDRLDRLYGYTF. CDR3 bases: TGTGCCAGCAGCTTGGATCGCCTTGACAGGCTATATGGCTACACCTTC.

The J gene is TRBJ2-1, the V gene TRBV13, with TRBD2 matching 9 bases. The germline CDR1 and CDR2 sequences are PRHDT and FYEKMQ (reference sequence). Losses at the gene ends were 5 bases for V and 9 bases for J; bases not matched to a gene: 17. This CDR3 is 17 amino acids long. CDR3 amino acids: CASSHRGSGSLFGEQFF. The DNA for the CDR3 is TGTGCCAGCAGCCATCGGGGTAGCGGGAGTCTATTTGGTGAGCAGTTCTTC.

The gene calls are TRBV27 and TRBJ2-2; no clear D gene. Trimming shortened V by 5 bases and J by 4 bases, and 17 bases separated the two germline ends. This CDR3 spans 16 amino acids. CDR1 is MNHEY and CDR2 is SMNVEV in the germline V gene (reference sequence). This chain's CDR3 is CASSMTPNPFTGELFF. For the CDR3, the DNA is TGTGCCAGCAGTATGACACCTAACCCTTTCACCGGGGAGCTGTTTTTT.

The DNA for the CDR3 is TGTGCCAGCAGCTTAGCTCTAGCGGGAGAAGCGGGTGAGCAGTTCTTC. It is translated as CASSLALAGEAGEQFF. The rearrangement uses TRBV7-9 and TRBJ2-1; 10 bases line up with TRBD2. V was pared by 0 bases and J by 9 bases, with 8 bases of the junction left unmatched. This CDR3 has 16 residues. CDR1 is SEHNR and CDR2 is FQNEAQ in the germline V gene (reference sequence). Based on the CDR3 plus reference TRBV7-9 and TRBJ2-1, the full variable domain is DTGVSQNPRHKITKRGQNVTFRCDPISEHNRLYWYRQTLGQGPEFLTYFQNEAQLEKSRLLSDRFSAERPKGSFSTLEIQRTEQGDSAMYLCASSLALAGEAGEQFFGPGTRLTVL.

This clone showed up just once. The chain links TRBV11-2 to TRBJ2-4, with a tentative D call TRBD2 (6 bases). The CDR3 is made up of 15 amino acids. V shed 4 bases and J shed 6 bases, with 16 bases lying between them. The germline gives CDR1 SGHAT, CDR2 FQNNGV. The CDR3 DNA reads TGTGCCAGCAGCTCAGCGGGCCGGAACCTAAACATTCAGTACTTC. This sequence encodes CASSSAGRNLNIQYF.

The gene calls are TRBV5-6 and TRBJ1-4; 7 nucleotides line up with TRBD1. Germline V gene lookup returns CDR1 SGHDT and CDR2 YYEEEE. Germline trimming cut 4 bases from V and 0 bases from J; bases unmatched to any gene: 3. CDR3 length equals 15 residues. CDR3 amino acids: CASSPGTATNEKLFF. The CDR3 region has the DNA TGTGCCAGCAGCCCTGGGACAGCAACTAATGAAAAACTGTTTTTT.

This rearrangement joins TRBV30 to TRBJ2-7, with 14 bases lining up with TRBD2. Germline loops: CDR1 GTSNPN, CDR2 SVGIG (reference sequence). Trimming at V came to 6 bases and at J to 7 bases, leaving 8 bases not matched to a gene. The CDR3 loop spans 14 amino acids. The CDR3 reads CACLGTSGSGEQYF. The CDR3 coding sequence is TGTGCCTGCTTAGGGACTAGCGGGAGTGGGGAGCAGTACTTC.

This clone was detected only once. This chain links TRBV2 with TRBJ2-7, with TRBD1 matching 9 bases. The CDR3 extends over 15 amino acids. Germline V lookup: CDR1 SNHLY, CDR2 FYNNEI. V dropped 3 bases and J dropped 0; count of bases not matched to a gene: 3. The CDR3 loop reads CASSESGQGSYEQYF. The CDR3 DNA follows: TGTGCCAGCAGTGAGTCGGGACAGGGCTCCTACGAGCAGTACTTC.